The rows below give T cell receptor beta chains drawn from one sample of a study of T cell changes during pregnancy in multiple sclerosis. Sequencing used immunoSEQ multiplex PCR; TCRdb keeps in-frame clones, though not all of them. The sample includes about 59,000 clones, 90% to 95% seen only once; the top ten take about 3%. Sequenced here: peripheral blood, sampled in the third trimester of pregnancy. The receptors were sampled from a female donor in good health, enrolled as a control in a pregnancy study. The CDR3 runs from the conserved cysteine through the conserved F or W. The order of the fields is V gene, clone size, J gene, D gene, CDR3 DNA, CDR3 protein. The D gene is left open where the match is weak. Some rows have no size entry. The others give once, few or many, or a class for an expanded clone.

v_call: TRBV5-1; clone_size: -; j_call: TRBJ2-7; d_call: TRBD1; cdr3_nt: TGCGCCAGCAGCTTGGGGGGGACAGGGGGCGACGAGCAGTACTTC; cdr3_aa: CASSLGGTGGDEQYF
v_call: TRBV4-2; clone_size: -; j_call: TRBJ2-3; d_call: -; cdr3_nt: TGTGCCAGCAGCCAAGATCAAGGGGGAAGAGCAGATACGCAGTATTTT; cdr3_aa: CASSQDQGGRADTQYF
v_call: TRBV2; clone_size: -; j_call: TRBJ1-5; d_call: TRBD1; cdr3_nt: TGTGCCAGCAGTAAAGGGACAGACTTTTATAGCAATCAGCCCCAGCATTTT; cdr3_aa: CASSKGTDFYSNQPQHF
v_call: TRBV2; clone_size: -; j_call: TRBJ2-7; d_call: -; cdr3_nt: TGTGCCAGCAGTCTCACCTTCCTGCGATCCTACGAGCAGTACTTC; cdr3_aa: CASSLTFLRSYEQYF
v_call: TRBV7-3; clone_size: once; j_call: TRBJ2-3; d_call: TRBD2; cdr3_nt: TGTGCCAGCAACTTGGGGGGGGACCCTAGCACAGATACGCAGTATTTT; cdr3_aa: CASNLGGDPSTDTQYF
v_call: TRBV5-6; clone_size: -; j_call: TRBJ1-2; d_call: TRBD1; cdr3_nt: TGTGCCAGCAGCTTTTTACCGGGACAGGGGTCCAACTATGGCTACACCTTC; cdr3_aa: CASSFLPGQGSNYGYTF
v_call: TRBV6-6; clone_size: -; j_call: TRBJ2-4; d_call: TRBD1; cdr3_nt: TGTGCCAGCATCGGACAGGGAGTTTCAGCTTGGATTCAGTACTTC; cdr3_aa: CASIGQGVSAWIQYF
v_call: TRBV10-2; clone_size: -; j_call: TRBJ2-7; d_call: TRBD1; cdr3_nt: TGCGCCAGCGGACAGGGTCGCGAGCAGTACTTC; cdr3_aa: CASGQGREQYF
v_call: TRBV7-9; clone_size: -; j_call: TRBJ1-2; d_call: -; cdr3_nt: TGTGCCAGCAGCTTAGCGTTGGCAGGGGTAGGCTACACCTTC; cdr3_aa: CASSLALAGVGYTF
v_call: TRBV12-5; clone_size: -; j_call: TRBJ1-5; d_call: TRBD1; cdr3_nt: TGTGCTAGTGGTTGGACTCCGGGACAGGGATCGCACCAGCCCCAGCATTTT; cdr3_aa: CASGWTPGQGSHQPQHF
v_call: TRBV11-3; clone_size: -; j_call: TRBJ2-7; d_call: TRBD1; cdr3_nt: TGTGCCAGCAGCTTCCTAGGGGGCGTCTACGAGCAGTACTTC; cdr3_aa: CASSFLGGVYEQYF
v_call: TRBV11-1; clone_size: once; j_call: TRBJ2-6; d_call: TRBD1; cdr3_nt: TGTGCCAGCAGCTGGACAGGCTCTGGGGCCAACGTCCTGACTTTC; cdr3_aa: CASSWTGSGANVLTF
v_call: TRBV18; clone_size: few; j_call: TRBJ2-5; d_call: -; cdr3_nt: TGTGCCAGCTCACCAATACTAGGGACCCAGTACTTC; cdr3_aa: CASSPILGTQYF
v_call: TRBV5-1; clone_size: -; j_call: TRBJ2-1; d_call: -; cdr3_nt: TGCGCCAGCAGCCCCAGGGGAGGGTCCTACAATGAGCAGTTCTTC; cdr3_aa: CASSPRGGSYNEQFF
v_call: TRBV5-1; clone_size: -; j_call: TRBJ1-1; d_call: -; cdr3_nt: TGCGCCAGCAGCTTGGAAAGGGGTCGGAACACTGAAGCTTTCTTT; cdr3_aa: CASSLERGRNTEAFF
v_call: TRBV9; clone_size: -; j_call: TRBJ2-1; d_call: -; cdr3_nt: TGTGCCAGCTCCACGAGAGGCGCCTACAATGAGCAGTTCTTC; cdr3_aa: CASSTRGAYNEQFF
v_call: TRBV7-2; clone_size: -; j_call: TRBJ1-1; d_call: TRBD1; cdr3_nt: TGTGCCAGCAGCTTATTCGGGGTAACAGGGGGCGCTTACACTGAAGCTTTCTTT; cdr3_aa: CASSLFGVTGGAYTEAFF
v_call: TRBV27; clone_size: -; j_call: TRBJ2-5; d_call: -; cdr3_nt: TGTGCCAGCAGTTCTCAAGAGACCCAGTACTTC; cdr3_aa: CASSSQETQYF
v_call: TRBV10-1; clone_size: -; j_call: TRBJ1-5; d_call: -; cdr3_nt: TGCGCCAGCAGCTCTGCCGGGACAATTTATAGCAATCAGCCCCAGCATTTT; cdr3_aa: CASSSAGTIYSNQPQHF
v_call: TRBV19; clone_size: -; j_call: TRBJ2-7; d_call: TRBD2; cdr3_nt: TGTGCCAGTACGGGGGGAGGAGGAAGACGCTACGAGCAGTACTTC; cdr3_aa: CASTGGGGRRYEQYF
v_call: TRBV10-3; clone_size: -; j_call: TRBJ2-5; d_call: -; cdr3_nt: TGTGCCATCAAAGAGAGTCTTAAAGAGACCCAGTACTTC; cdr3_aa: CAIKESLKETQYF
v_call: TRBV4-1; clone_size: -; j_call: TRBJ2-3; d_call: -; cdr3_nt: TGCGCCAGCAGCCAAAGGCTAGCGACGGATACGCAGTATTTT; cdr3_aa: CASSQRLATDTQYF
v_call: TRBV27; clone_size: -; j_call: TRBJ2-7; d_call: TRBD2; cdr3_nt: TGTGCCAGCAGTCCGGGACTAGCGGTCCCGTCTAGGGTGTACGAGCAGTACTTC; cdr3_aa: CASSPGLAVPSRVYEQYF
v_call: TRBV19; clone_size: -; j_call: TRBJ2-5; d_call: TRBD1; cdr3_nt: TGTGCCAGTAGTCTTACAGGGGGTGGCGAGACCCAGTACTTC; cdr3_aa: CASSLTGGGETQYF
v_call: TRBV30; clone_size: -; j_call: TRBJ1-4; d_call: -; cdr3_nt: TGTGCCTGGAGTGTGGGCTCCGCAGGGTGGAATGAAAAACTGTTTTTT; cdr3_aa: CAWSVGSAGWNEKLFF
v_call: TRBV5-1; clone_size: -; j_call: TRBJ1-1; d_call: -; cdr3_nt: TGCGCCAGCAGCCGATCCGCCGGGGACACTGAAGCTTTCTTT; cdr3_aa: CASSRSAGDTEAFF
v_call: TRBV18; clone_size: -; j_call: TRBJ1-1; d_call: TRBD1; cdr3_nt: TGTGCCAGCTCACCGGACAGGTTCAGGCTGGGGGCTTTCTTT; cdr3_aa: CASSPDRFRLGAFF
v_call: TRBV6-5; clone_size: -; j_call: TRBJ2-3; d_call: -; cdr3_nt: TGTGCCAGCAGGCAGGGCTCTAGCACAGATACGCAGTATTTT; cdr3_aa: CASRQGSSTDTQYF
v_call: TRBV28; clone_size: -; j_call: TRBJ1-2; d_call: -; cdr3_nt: TGTGCCAGCTTTGGGCAGATTAACTATGGCTACACCTTC; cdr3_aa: CASFGQINYGYTF
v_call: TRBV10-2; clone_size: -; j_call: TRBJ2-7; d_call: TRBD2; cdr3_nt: TGCGCCAGCAGTGTTCGAGCGGGGACCCCTAACGAGCAGTACTTC; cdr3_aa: CASSVRAGTPNEQYF
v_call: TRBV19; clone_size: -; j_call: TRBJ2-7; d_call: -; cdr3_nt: TGTGCCAGTAGTCGGAGTTCAGGGCCCAACTACGAGCAGTACTTC; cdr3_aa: CASSRSSGPNYEQYF
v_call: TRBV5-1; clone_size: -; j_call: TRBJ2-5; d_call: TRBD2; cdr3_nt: TGCGCCAGCAGCTCAGTATCGGGGGGGCCGGGGGAGACCCAGTACTTC; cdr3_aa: CASSSVSGGPGETQYF
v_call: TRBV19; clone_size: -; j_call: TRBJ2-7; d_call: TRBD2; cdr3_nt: TGTGCCAGTAGTGCCCACCGGGACTACCCTGAGCAGTACTTC; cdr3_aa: CASSAHRDYPEQYF
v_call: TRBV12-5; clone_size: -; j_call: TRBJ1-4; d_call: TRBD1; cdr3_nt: TGTGCTAGTGGTGTCGCCAACCCAGGGGGCGCGTCACTGTTTTTT; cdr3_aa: CASGVANPGGASLFF
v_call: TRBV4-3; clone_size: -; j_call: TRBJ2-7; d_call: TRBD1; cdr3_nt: TGCGCCAGCAGCCAAGGACAGGGTTCCTACGAGCAGTACTTC; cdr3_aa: CASSQGQGSYEQYF
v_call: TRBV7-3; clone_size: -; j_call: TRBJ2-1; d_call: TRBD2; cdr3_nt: TGTGCCAGCGGATGGCTAGCGGGGTCCTACAATGAGCAGTTCTTC; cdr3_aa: CASGWLAGSYNEQFF
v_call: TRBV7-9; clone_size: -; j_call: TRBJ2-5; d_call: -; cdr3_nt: TGTGCCAGTACGCGGAGGGCGGAGGGAGAGACCCAGTACTTC; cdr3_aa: CASTRRAEGETQYF
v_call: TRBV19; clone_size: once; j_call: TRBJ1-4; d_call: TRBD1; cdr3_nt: TGTGCCAGTAGTATAAAAGGGACAGGGGCCGTTAATGAAAAACTGTTTTTT; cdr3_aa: CASSIKGTGAVNEKLFF
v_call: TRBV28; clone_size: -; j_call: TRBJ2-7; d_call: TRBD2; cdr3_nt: TGTGCCAGCAGCCCACTAGCGGGCCCGGCAAACCGAGACTACGAGCAGTACTTC; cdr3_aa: CASSPLAGPANRDYEQYF
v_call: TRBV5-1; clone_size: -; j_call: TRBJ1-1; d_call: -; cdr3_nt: TGCGCCAGCAGTTCCGGGACAAGGTACACTGAAGCTTTCTTT; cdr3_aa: CASSSGTRYTEAFF